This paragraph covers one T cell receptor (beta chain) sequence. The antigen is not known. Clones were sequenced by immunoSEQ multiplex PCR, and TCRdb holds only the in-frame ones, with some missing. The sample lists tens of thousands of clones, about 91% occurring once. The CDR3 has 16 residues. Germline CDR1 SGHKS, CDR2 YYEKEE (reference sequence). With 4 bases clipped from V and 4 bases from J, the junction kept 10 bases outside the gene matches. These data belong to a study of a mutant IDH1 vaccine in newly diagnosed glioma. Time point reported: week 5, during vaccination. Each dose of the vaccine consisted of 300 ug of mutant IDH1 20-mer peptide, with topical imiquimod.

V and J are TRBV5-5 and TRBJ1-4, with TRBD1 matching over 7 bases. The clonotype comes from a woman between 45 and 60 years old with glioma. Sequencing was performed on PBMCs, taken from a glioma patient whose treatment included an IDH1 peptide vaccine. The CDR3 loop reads CASSPQGKELNEKLFF. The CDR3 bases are TGTGCCAGCAGCCCACAGGGGAAGGAACTTAATGAAAAACTGTTTTTT.